Listed below are T cell receptor beta chains from one sample, sequenced in a study of T-cell reconstitution after alpha-beta-depleted transplantation in children. MiXCR, run by TCRdb on the PCR reads, gives a single entry per CDR3 protein. The sample holds 750,000 to 950,000 distinct CDR3 sequences, about 15% seen once. The sequencing here drew on PBMCs, mostly from graft donor cells, taken 360 days after TCRalphabeta/CD19-depleted stem cell transplant. The receptors originated from a male patient between 5 and 17 years old who had a stem cell transplant for acute lymphoblastic leukemia, so the T cells may come from the graft donor. CDR3s include the opening cysteine and the closing phenylalanine or tryptophan. D genes are given only for firm matches. Clone size is not always given. Where it is, it says once, few, many or a class for expanded clones.

v_gene,d_gene,j_gene,abundance,CDR3aa,CDR3nt
TRBV5-1,TRBD2,TRBJ2-1,many,CASSFPSGRANEQFF,TGCGCCAGCAGCTTCCCTAGCGGGAGGGCCAATGAGCAGTTCTTC
TRBV10-3,TRBD1,TRBJ2-7,few,CAIRGQVSSYEQYF,TGTGCCATCAGGGGACAGGTCAGCTCCTACGAGCAGTACTTC
TRBV15,-,TRBJ2-7,-,CATSRDFGEQYF,TGTGCCACCAGCCGGGATTTTGGGGAGCAGTACTTC
TRBV2,-,TRBJ2-6,once,CTSSPRRIGAPGANVLTF,TGTACCAGCAGTCCCCGTCGGATCGGAGCCCCTGGGGCCAACGTCCTGACTTTC
TRBV19,TRBD1,TRBJ2-1,-,CASSISTGGNEQFF,TGTGCCAGTAGTATCTCGACAGGGGGGAATGAGCAGTTCTTC
TRBV7-2,-,TRBJ1-5,few,CASSLYGGRGSNQPQHF,TGTGCCAGCAGCTTATACGGGGGGCGAGGTAGCAATCAGCCCCAGCATTTT
TRBV3-1,-,TRBJ2-1,-,CASSPWTRTEGNEQFF,TGTGCCAGCAGCCCCTGGACCAGAACCGAGGGCAATGAGCAGTTCTTC
TRBV29-1,-,TRBJ2-2,many,CSVEGRLNTGELFF,TGCAGCGTTGAGGGGCGCCTTAACACCGGGGAGCTGTTTTTT
TRBV18,-,TRBJ2-1,-,CASSPGVGRSSSYNEQFF,TGTGCCAGCTCACCAGGAGTAGGGCGTTCGAGCTCCTACAATGAGCAGTTCTTC
TRBV29-1,-,TRBJ2-5,-,CSVDHYRGQETQYF,TGCAGCGTTGACCATTACAGAGGACAAGAGACCCAGTACTTC
TRBV5-1,TRBD2,TRBJ2-7,-,CASRSGLAGAYEQYF,TGCGCCAGCAGATCCGGACTAGCGGGGGCCTACGAGCAGTACTTC
TRBV3-1,TRBD1,TRBJ1-1,-,CASSQRTGNRAFF,TGTGCCAGCAGCCAGCGGACAGGGAACCGGGCTTTCTTT
TRBV12-3/TRBV12-4,-,TRBJ1-2,few,CASSPASLGRTRGYTF,TGTGCCAGCAGTCCGGCCTCCCTTGGCCGCACTAGGGGCTACACCTTC
TRBV19,-,TRBJ2-1,-,CASSPRLWSSYNEQFF,TGTGCCAGTAGTCCTAGACTATGGAGCTCCTACAATGAGCAGTTCTTC
TRBV5-6,-,TRBJ2-5,few,CASSFFGRGASQETQYF,TGTGCCAGCAGCTTCTTTGGAAGGGGAGCCAGTCAAGAGACCCAGTACTTC
TRBV7-9,-,TRBJ1-2,few,CASSVREGRAF,TGTGCCAGCAGCGTTCGCGAAGGACGTGCCTTC
TRBV12-3/TRBV12-4,-,TRBJ2-1,-,CASIQGMGSYNEQFF,TGTGCCAGCATCCAGGGCATGGGCTCCTACAATGAGCAGTTCTTC
TRBV7-3,-,TRBJ2-3,many,CASSSRSSTDTQYF,TGTGCCAGCAGCTCGAGGTCTAGCACAGATACGCAGTATTTT
TRBV28,TRBD2,TRBJ2-1,once,CASSFDSPGLAKNEQFF,TGTGCCAGCAGTTTTGACTCTCCGGGACTAGCGAAGAATGAGCAGTTCTTC
TRBV5-1,-,TRBJ1-4,-,CASSGDFEKLFF,TGCGCCAGCAGCGGGGACTTCGAAAAACTGTTTTTT
TRBV2,TRBD2,TRBJ2-1,few,CASKPLRTSRENNEQFF,TGTGCCAGCAAGCCCCTCAGGACTAGCAGGGAAAACAATGAGCAGTTCTTC
TRBV7-3,-,TRBJ2-7,few,CASSKTSGALSYEQYF,TGTGCCAGCAGCAAGACCTCCGGGGCCCTCTCCTACGAGCAGTACTTC
TRBV11-2,-,TRBJ2-6,-,CASSFYPSRGSSGANVLTF,TGTGCCAGCAGCTTCTACCCCAGCAGAGGCAGCTCTGGGGCCAACGTCCTGACTTTC
TRBV7-3,-,TRBJ2-1,few,CASSSYGAPADEQFF,TGTGCCAGCAGCTCTTACGGGGCGCCGGCGGATGAGCAGTTCTTC
TRBV5-5,-,TRBJ1-1,few,CASSFQVALNTEAFF,TGTGCCAGCAGCTTTCAGGTAGCCTTGAACACTGAAGCTTTCTTT
TRBV12-3/TRBV12-4,TRBD1,TRBJ1-1,-,CASTLGQGLFTEAFF,TGTGCCAGCACCCTCGGACAGGGATTGTTCACTGAAGCTTTCTTT
TRBV18,TRBD1,TRBJ2-1,many,CATRGTGAVNEQFF,TGTGCCACGAGAGGGACAGGGGCGGTCAATGAGCAGTTCTTC
TRBV7-4,TRBD1,TRBJ2-1,-,CASSPQGGTGYNEQFF,TGTGCCAGCAGCCCCCAGGGCGGGACAGGGTACAATGAGCAGTTCTTC
TRBV20-1,TRBD2,TRBJ2-1,-,CSARDAAGGGSYNEQFF,TGCAGTGCTAGAGATGCGGCGGGAGGGGGGTCCTACAATGAGCAGTTCTTC
TRBV15,-,TRBJ2-7,few,CATSRTGTGSYEQYF,TGTGCCACCAGCAGAACCGGGACCGGCTCCTACGAGCAGTACTTC
TRBV6-1,-,TRBJ2-1,-,CASRELALNSYNEQFF,TGTGCCAGCAGGGAACTAGCTTTAAACTCCTACAATGAGCAGTTCTTC
TRBV4-1,-,TRBJ1-2,few,CASSQDGARNYGYTF,TGCGCCAGCAGCCAAGATGGGGCGCGGAACTATGGCTACACCTTC
TRBV25-1,-,TRBJ2-4,few,CASSTGGQLKNIQYF,TGTGCCAGCAGTACCGGGGGCCAACTAAAAAACATTCAGTACTTC
TRBV25-1,TRBD1,TRBJ2-7,few,CASSEYRGKGLRGYEQYF,TGTGCCAGCAGTGAGTACAGGGGTAAGGGGCTTAGGGGCTACGAGCAGTACTTC
TRBV7-3,-,TRBJ2-1,many,CASSPPGQRVFF,TGTGCCAGCAGCCCACCCGGGCAAAGGGTGTTCTTC
TRBV29-1,-,TRBJ2-5,few,CSGTDNRWPQETQYF,TGCAGCGGAACCGATAACAGGTGGCCTCAAGAGACCCAGTACTTC
TRBV10-3,-,TRBJ2-1,few,CAIKRTAGDNEQFF,TGTGCCATCAAAAGGACAGCGGGCGACAATGAGCAGTTCTTC
TRBV12-3/TRBV12-4,-,TRBJ2-5,-,CASARREIQETQYF,TGTGCCAGCGCCAGGCGGGAAATACAAGAGACCCAGTACTTC
TRBV20-1,-,TRBJ2-1,few,CSARDRQHSYNEQFF,TGCAGTGCTAGAGATCGCCAGCACTCCTACAATGAGCAGTTCTTC